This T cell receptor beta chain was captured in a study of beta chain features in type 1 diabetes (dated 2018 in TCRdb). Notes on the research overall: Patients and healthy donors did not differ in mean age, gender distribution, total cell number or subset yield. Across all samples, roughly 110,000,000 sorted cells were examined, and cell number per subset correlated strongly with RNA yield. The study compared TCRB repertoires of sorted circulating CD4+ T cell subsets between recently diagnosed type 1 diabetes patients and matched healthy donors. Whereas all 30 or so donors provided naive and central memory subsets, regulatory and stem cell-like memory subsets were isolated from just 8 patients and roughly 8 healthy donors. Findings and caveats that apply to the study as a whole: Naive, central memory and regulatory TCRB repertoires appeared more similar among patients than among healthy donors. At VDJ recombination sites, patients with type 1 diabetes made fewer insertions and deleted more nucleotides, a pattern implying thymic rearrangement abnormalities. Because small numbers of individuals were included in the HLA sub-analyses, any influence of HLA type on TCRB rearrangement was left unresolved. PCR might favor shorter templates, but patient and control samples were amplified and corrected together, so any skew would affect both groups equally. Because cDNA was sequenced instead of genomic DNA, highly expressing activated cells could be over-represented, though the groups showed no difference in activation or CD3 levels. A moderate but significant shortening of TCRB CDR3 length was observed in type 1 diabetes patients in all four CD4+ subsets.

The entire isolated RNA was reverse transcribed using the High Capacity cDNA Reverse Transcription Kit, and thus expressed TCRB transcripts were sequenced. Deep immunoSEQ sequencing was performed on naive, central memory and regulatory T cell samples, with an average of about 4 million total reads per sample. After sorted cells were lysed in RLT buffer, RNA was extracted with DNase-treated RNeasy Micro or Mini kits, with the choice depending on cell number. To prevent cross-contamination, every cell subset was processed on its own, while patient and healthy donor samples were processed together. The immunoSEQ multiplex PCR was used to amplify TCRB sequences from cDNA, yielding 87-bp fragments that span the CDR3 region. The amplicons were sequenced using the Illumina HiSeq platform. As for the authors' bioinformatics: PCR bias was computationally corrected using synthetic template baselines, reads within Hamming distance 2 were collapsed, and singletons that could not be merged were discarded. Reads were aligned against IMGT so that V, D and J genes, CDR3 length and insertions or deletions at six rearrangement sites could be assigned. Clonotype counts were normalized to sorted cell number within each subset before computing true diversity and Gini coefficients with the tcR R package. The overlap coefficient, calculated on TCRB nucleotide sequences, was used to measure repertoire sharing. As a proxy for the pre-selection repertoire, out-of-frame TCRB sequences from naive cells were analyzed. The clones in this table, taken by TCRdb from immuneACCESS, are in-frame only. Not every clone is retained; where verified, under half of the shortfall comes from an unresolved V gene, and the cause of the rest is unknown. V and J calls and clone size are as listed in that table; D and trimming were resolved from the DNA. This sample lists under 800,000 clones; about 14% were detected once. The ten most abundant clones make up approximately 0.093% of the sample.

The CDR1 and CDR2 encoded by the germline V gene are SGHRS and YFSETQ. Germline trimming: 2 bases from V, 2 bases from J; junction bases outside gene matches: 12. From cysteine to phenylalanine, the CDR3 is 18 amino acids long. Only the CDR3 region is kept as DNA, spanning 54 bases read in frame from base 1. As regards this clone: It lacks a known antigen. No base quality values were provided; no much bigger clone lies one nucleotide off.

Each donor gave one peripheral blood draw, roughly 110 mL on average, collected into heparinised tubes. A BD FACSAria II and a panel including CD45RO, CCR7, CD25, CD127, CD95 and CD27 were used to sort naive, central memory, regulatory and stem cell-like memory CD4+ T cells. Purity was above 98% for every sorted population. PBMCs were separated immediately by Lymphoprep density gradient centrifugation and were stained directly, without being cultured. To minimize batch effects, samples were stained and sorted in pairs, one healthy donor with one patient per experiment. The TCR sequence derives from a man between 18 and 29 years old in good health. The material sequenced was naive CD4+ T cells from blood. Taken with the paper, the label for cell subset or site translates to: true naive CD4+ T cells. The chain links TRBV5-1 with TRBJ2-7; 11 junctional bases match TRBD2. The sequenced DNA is TGCGCCAGCAGCTTACGGTTAGCGGGAGGGCGGTACGCCTACGAGCAGTACTTC. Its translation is CASSLRLAGGRYAYEQYF.